These 32 T cell receptor beta chains were all obtained from the same sample, sequenced in a study of T cells after yellow fever vaccination. Each CDR3 protein is one row after TCRdb ran MiXCR on the 5' RACE reads. Counted here are a few hundred thousand distinct CDR3 sequences, 5.5% to 8.5% occurring once; the ten biggest clones make up around 1.1%. Specimen: CD4+ T cells sorted from PBMCs, collected on the day of the yellow fever booster vaccination. The receptor set was obtained from a man aged 30 to 39 who received the YFV17D yellow fever vaccine.

In its sample, this clonotype was seen many times. V is TRBV7-8 and J is TRBJ2-4; 10 positions match TRBD2. CDR3 length equals 16 residues. With V trimmed by 5 bases and J by 6 bases, 10 bases remained unmatched. The germline V gene encodes CDR1 SGHVS and CDR2 FQNEAQ. CDR3 nucleotide sequence: TGTGCCAGCAGCCCAATAGCGGGAGGAGGTAGAAACATTCAGTACTTC. Amino acid sequence: CASSPIAGGGRNIQYF.

This clonotype was counted between two and nine times. V usage is TRBV9 and J usage is TRBJ1-6; no definite D call. The V end lost 3 bases, the J end lost 5 bases, and 12 bases lay between the germline ends. Germline CDR1 is SGDLS and CDR2 is YYNGEE. The CDR3 is made up of 15 amino acids. CDR3 nucleotide sequence: TGTGCCAGCAGCGCACCTGACACCAATAATTCACCCCTCCACTTT. Protein sequence: CASSAPDTNNSPLHF.

This clonotype came up many times. The DNA for the CDR3 is TGTGCCAGTGCCTCGGGACAGGGGGACAATGAGCAGTTCTTC. As protein: CASASGQGDNEQFF. The chain joins TRBV2 to TRBJ2-1; 11 bases agree with TRBD1. CDR1 is SNHLY, CDR2 FYNNEI, per germline. The CDR3 consists of 14 residues. Trimming at V came to 9 bases and at J to 5 bases, leaving 6 bases not matched to a gene. Looking up the rest from reference TRBV2 and TRBJ2-1 gives the full variable domain: EPEVTQTPSHQVTQMGQEVILRCVPISNHLYFYWYRQILGQKVEFLVSFYNNEISEKSEIFDDQFSVERPDGSNFTLKIRSTKLEDSAMYFCASASGQGDNEQFFGPGTRLTVL.

This clonotype was detected only a few times. The V and J genes are TRBV19 and TRBJ2-1, with TRBD2 as a possible D gene (5 bases). V lost 7 bases and J 2 bases, leaving 15 bases between the germline ends. Germline CDR1 and CDR2: LNHDA and SQIVND (reference sequence). The CDR3 consists of 15 residues. CDR3 residues: CASTEGGAPYNEQFF. Here the CDR3 DNA reads TGTGCCAGTACCGAAGGAGGAGCCCCCTACAATGAGCAGTTCTTC.

In its sample, this clonotype was seen many times. The genes are TRBV7-2 and TRBJ2-1, with D perhaps matching TRBD1 (6 bases). CDR3 length: 13 residues. Germline-derived CDR1 and CDR2 are SGHTA and FQGNSA. Trimming removed 4 bases at V and 7 bases at J, with 11 bases between. The CDR3 DNA reads TGTGCCAGCAGCTCAAACAGGGCTAATGAGCAGTTCTTC. Its translation: CASSSNRANEQFF.

This chain connects TRBV19 to TRBJ1-5; D is possibly TRBD1 (5 bases). Germline V gives CDR1 LNHDA, CDR2 SQIVND (reference sequence). V dropped 6 bases and J dropped 7 bases, with 13 bases sitting between them. The CDR3 totals 13 residues. CDR3 DNA: TGTGCCAGTAGGTCCAGGGAGACACAGCCCCAGCATTTT. This codes for CASRSRETQPQHF.

This clonotype was detected ten times or more. The chain links TRBV6-5 to TRBJ2-1, with D perhaps TRBD2 (6 bases). The V end was cut by 0 bases, the J end by 6 bases, with 24 bases between. CDR3 size: 19 residues. Germline V gene sequence: CDR1 MNHEY, CDR2 SVGAGI. Here the CDR3 reads CASSYSVTSSGSVTNEQFF. Here the CDR3 DNA reads TGTGCCAGCAGTTACTCGGTCACTAGCTCCGGCTCGGTCACCAATGAGCAGTTCTTC.

In this sample, this clonotype turned up many times. The V and J genes are TRBV9 and TRBJ2-3; 10 bases match TRBD1. The junction had 8 bases not matched to a gene; V was cut back by 0 bases and J by 4 bases. In germline, CDR1 is SGDLS, CDR2 YYNGEE. CDR3 length: 17 residues. CDR3 bases: TGTGCCAGCAGCGTAGTCGACAGGGGGCGAGCCCCAGATACGCAGTATTTT. Protein: CASSVVDRGRAPDTQYF. The whole variable domain, filled in from reference TRBV9 and TRBJ2-3, reads DSGVTQTPKHLITATGQRVTLRCSPRSGDLSVYWYQQSLDQGLQFLIQYYNGEERAKGNILERFSAQQFPDLHSELNLSSLELGDSALYFCASSVVDRGRAPDTQYFGPGTRLTVL.

This clonotype appeared a few times. V is TRBV7-2 and J is TRBJ2-5; D gene uncertain. The CDR3 spans 12 residues. V gave up 5 bases and J gave up 2 bases, with 6 bases separating them. Germline V gene lookup returns CDR1 SGHTA and CDR2 FQGNSA. DNA of the CDR3: TGTGCCAGCAGCCACATACAAGAGACCCAGTACTTC. Translation gives CASSHIQETQYF. Drawing the rest from reference TRBV7-2 and TRBJ2-5, the complete variable domain is GAGVSQSPSNKVTEKGKDVELRCDPISGHTALYWYRQSLGQGLEFLIYFQGNSAPDKSGLPSDRFSAERTGGSVSTLTIQRTQQEDSAVYLCASSHIQETQYFGPGTRLLVL.

This clonotype was seen many times. This rearrangement joins TRBV12-3 or TRBV12-4 to TRBJ1-5, with D unresolved. Trimming pared 2 bases from V and 4 bases from J, leaving 9 bases between. The CDR3 has 14 amino acids. CDR3 region: CASSLNTVNQPQHF. DNA of the CDR3: TGTGCCAGCAGTTTAAACACAGTAAATCAGCCCCAGCATTTT.

V usage is TRBV28 and J usage is TRBJ2-7; D unresolved. Trimming removed 5 bases from V and 3 bases from J, with 8 bases in between. The CDR3 length is 12 residues. Germline CDR1 reads MDHEN; CDR2 reads SYDVKM. In nucleotides, the CDR3 is TGTGCCAGCAGTCGCGGAAACTACGAGCAGTACTTC. This encodes CASSRGNYEQYF.

This clonotype occurred a few times. This chain links TRBV5-1 with TRBJ2-7, with D unclear. The CDR3 extends over 14 amino acids. From germline, CDR1 is SGHRS and CDR2 YFSETQ. V lost 7 bases, J lost 4 bases, and 18 bases lay in between. The CDR3 nucleotides are TGCGCCAGCCGCCCGTCCCGGAATCCGTACGAGCAGTACTTC. Translation: CASRPSRNPYEQYF.

A word on this clonotype: At one end the junction does not follow the germline gene, possibly because of a read error. The chain employs TRBV18 and TRBJ1-1, with 8 nucleotides matching TRBD1. Germline lookup yields CDR1 KGHSH and CDR2 LQKENI. The CDR3 has 13 residues. The CDR3 spells CASSPGLRDRTAF. The CDR3 DNA is TGTGCCAGCTCACCTGGTTTGCGGGACAGGACCGCTTTT.

As regards this clonotype: This may be a read error, as it is one base from a much larger clone. The chain employs TRBV10-3 and TRBJ2-1; D not certain. Germline CDR1 reads ENHRY; CDR2 reads SYGVKD. Trimming pared 10 bases from V and 9 bases from J, leaving 13 bases between. The CDR3 is 11 residues long. The CDR3 nucleotides are TGTGCCAACTCGTATCAGAGTGAGCAGTTCTTC. Translation: CANSYQSEQFF.

This clonotype has a handful of counts. The chain employs TRBV5-1 and TRBJ2-7; 7 nucleotides line up with TRBD1. CDR3 length: 15 amino acids. Germline CDR1 is SGHRS and CDR2 is YFSETQ. Germline trimming cut 0 bases from V and 2 bases from J; bases unmatched to any gene: 5. The CDR3 nucleotides are TGCGCCAGCAGCTTGGAGGGGACAGCGACCTACGAGCAGTACTTC. It is translated as CASSLEGTATYEQYF.

This clonotype has more than one count but fewer than ten. V usage is TRBV20-1 and J usage is TRBJ2-1; 11 bases match TRBD2. Germline loops: CDR1 DFQATT, CDR2 SNEGSKA (reference sequence). V lost 4 bases, J lost 7 bases, and 9 bases stayed unmatched. The CDR3 contains 15 residues. CDR3 DNA: TGCAGTGCTATCACGACTAGCGGGACCTGGAATGAGCAGTTCTTC. Protein sequence: CSAITTSGTWNEQFF.

This clonotype turned up a few times. The rearrangement links TRBV23-1 to TRBJ2-7; D unclear. TRBV23-1 is an ORF, with its function uncertain. V was pared by 0 bases and J by 0 bases, with 9 bases between. The CDR3 is 15 residues long. Here the CDR3 reads CASSQSSVSSYEQYF. In DNA, the CDR3 is TGCGCCAGCAGTCAATCCTCCGTAAGCTCCTACGAGCAGTACTTC.

This chain uses TRBV5-4 with TRBJ2-7, with TRBD2 matching 9 bases. This CDR3 has 17 amino acids. The ends lost 3 bases at V and 2 bases at J; junction bases unmatched: 12. Germline assignment: CDR1 SGHNT and CDR2 YYREEE (reference sequence). The CDR3 coding sequence is TGTGCCAGCAGCTCCCCCAGGGGTAGCGGGAGACCCTACGAGCAGTACTTC. This translates into CASSSPRGSGRPYEQYF.

This sequence joins TRBV2 and TRBJ2-2, with 7 bases that match TRBD1. CDR3 length: 14 amino acids. In germline, CDR1 is SNHLY, CDR2 FYNNEI. After removal of 8 bases from V and 7 bases from J, the junction contained 10 bases not matched to a gene. CDR3: CASHDREIVGELFF. CDR3 coding DNA: TGTGCCAGCCACGACAGGGAAATAGTCGGGGAGCTGTTTTTT.

This clonotype was seen ten or more times. The chain carries TRBV7-2 and TRBJ2-3; a possible D gene is TRBD2 (6 bases). V lost 2 bases to trimming and J lost 0 bases, with 15 bases between them. The V gene's germline CDR1 is SGHTA and CDR2 FQGNSA. This CDR3 spans 17 amino acids. CDR3 bases: TGTGCCAGCAGCTTACGGGCTCTGGCGGGAAGCACAGATACGCAGTATTTT. Amino acids: CASSLRALAGSTDTQYF.

This clonotype was seen more than once but under ten times. This chain connects TRBV10-1 to TRBJ2-2, with TRBD1 matching 7 bases. From germline, CDR1 is WNHNN and CDR2 SYGVQD (reference sequence). The CDR3 contains 13 residues. With 5 bases clipped from V and 7 bases from J, the junction kept 4 bases outside the gene matches. The CDR3 protein is CASSQDRVGELFF. CDR3 coding DNA: TGCGCCAGCAGTCAAGACAGGGTCGGGGAGCTGTTTTTT.

The chain is built from TRBV7-6 and TRBJ2-7; 8 bases line up with TRBD2. This CDR3 spans 16 amino acids. The J segment lost 4 bases and the V segment lost 4 bases, leaving 12 bases of the junction unmatched. Looked up from germline, CDR1 is SGHVS and CDR2 is FNYEAQ. In DNA form, the CDR3 reads TGTGCCAGCAGCTCCTTTAGCGGGAATCCGGGGTACGAGCAGTACTTC. Protein product: CASSSFSGNPGYEQYF. The complete variable domain, with remaining parts taken from reference TRBV7-6 and TRBJ2-7, reads GAGVSQSPRYKVTKRGQDVALRCDPISGHVSLYWYRQALGQGPEFLTYFNYEAQQDKSGLPNDRFSAERPEGSISTLTIQRTEQRDSAMYRCASSSFSGNPGYEQYFGPGTRLTVT.

The chain combines TRBV25-1 with TRBJ1-6, with a weak D call TRBD1 (6 bases). V lost 1 base, J lost 7 bases, and 14 bases lay in between. CDR3 size: 16 residues. Germline V gene sequence: CDR1 MGHDK, CDR2 SYGVNS. CDR3 amino acids: CASSEFQGLGNSPLHF. As DNA, the CDR3 is TGTGCCAGCAGTGAATTTCAGGGGCTAGGGAATTCACCCCTCCACTTT.

This clonotype appeared a few times. V usage is TRBV6-5 and J usage is TRBJ2-3, with 14 bases lining up with TRBD2. V dropped 4 bases and J dropped 1; count of bases not matched to a gene: 7. Looked up from germline, CDR1 is MNHEY and CDR2 is SVGAGI. This CDR3 has 18 residues. This chain's CDR3 is CASSWAGTSGSRTDTQYF. CDR3 nucleotides: TGTGCCAGCAGTTGGGCCGGGACTAGCGGGAGTCGCACAGATACGCAGTATTTT.

This rearrangement joins TRBV27 to TRBJ1-4; tentative D call: TRBD1 (6 bases). Looked up from germline, CDR1 is MNHEY and CDR2 is SMNVEV (reference sequence). The CDR3 length is 15 residues. V lost 7 bases to trimming and J lost 4 bases, with 16 bases between them. CDR3 sequence (DNA): TGTGCCAGCAAACGTTCAGGGGCTCGTAATGAAAAACTGTTTTTT. Encoded protein: CASKRSGARNEKLFF.

There are a few counts of this clonotype. The chain is built from TRBV29-1 and TRBJ2-5; TRBD1 might be the D (5 bases). Germline V gene sequence: CDR1 SQVTM, CDR2 ANQGSEA. The CDR3 has 12 residues. V was shortened by 8 bases and J by 2 bases, with 12 bases between the two germline ends. The chain's CDR3 is CSTIRGQETQYF. The CDR3 coding sequence is TGCAGCACTATAAGGGGACAAGAGACCCAGTACTTC.

The chain employs TRBV18 and TRBJ1-1, with D hard to call. In germline, CDR1 is KGHSH, CDR2 LQKENI. The CDR3 extends over 15 amino acids. The V gene lost 2 bases and the J gene lost 3 bases, with 13 bases spanning the gap. Here the CDR3 reads CASSPVGGPYTEAFF. In DNA, the CDR3 is TGTGCCAGCTCACCAGTTGGAGGGCCATACACTGAAGCTTTCTTT.

V gene TRBV2 combines with J gene TRBJ2-5; 8 bases match TRBD2. The CDR3 contains 16 residues. CDR1 SNHLY and CDR2 FYNNEI come from the germline V gene. The CDR3 spells CAISIGSGRGTETQYF. The DNA for the CDR3 is TGTGCTATCAGCATTGGATCCGGGAGGGGTACTGAGACCCAGTACTTC.

The sample holds many counts of this clonotype. This chain links TRBV10-3 with TRBJ2-1; 7 bases fit TRBD2. Trimming cost V 8 bases and J 5 bases; bases outside gene matches: 12. CDR1 is ENHRY and CDR2 is SYGVKD in the germline V gene. The CDR3 is 15 amino acids. CDR3 sequence: CAIGLTGGGNNEQFF. CDR3 DNA: TGTGCCATCGGTCTTACTGGGGGAGGGAACAATGAGCAGTTCTTC.

This clonotype was found a few times. For the CDR3, the DNA is TGCAGCGTTGCCAAGACCCTAGCGAGCTACGAGCAGTACTTC. Residues: CSVAKTLASYEQYF. The V and J genes are TRBV29-1 and TRBJ2-7; the D gene is possibly TRBD2 (6 bases). The CDR3 length is 14 residues. Trimming removed 4 bases at V and 3 bases at J, with 16 bases between. Germline CDR1 and CDR2: SQVTM and ANQGSEA.

This clonotype has a handful of counts. The chain carries TRBV29-1 and TRBJ2-2; 9 nucleotides match TRBD2. Germline V gives CDR1 SQVTM, CDR2 ANQGSEA. J lost 4 bases, V lost 6 bases, and 6 bases had no gene match. The CDR3 is made up of 14 amino acids. DNA of the CDR3: TGCAGCGTAATTAGCGGGAGACCCACCGGGGAGCTGTTTTTT. Amino acid sequence: CSVISGRPTGELFF.

This clonotype was recorded a few times. V is TRBV3-1 and J is TRBJ2-1, with 7 bases that match TRBD2. From germline, CDR1 is LGHDT and CDR2 YNNKEL (reference sequence). V trimming: 0 bases; J trimming: 4 bases; junction bases outside the gene matches: 9. The CDR3 extends over 17 amino acids. This CDR3 is CASSQEGSGAGYNEQFF. Written as DNA, the CDR3 is TGTGCCAGCAGCCAAGAGGGGAGCGGGGCGGGTTACAATGAGCAGTTCTTC.